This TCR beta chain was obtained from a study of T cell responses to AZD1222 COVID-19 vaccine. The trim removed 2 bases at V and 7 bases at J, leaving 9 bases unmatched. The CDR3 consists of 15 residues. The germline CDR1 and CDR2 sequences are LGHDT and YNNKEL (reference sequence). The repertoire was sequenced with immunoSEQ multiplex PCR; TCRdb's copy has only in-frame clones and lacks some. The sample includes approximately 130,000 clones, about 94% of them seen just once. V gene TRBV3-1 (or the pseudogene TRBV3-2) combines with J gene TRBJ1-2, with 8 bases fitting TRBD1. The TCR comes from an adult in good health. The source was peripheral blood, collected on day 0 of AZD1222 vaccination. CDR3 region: CASSQPNGQGSGYTF. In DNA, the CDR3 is TGTGCCAGCAGCCAACCTAATGGACAGGGTAGTGGCTACACCTTC.